This T cell receptor (beta chain) was captured in a study of cytomegalovirus exposure and HLA in healthy donors. Primers for the PCR totalled 60 Vbeta and 13 Jbeta. Sequenced by immunoSEQ multiplex PCR; TCRdb stores in-frame clones only, minus some. Found here are roughly 71,000 clones, 70% to 80% of them singletons; the top ten hold 2.5% to 3.5%. The germline gives CDR1 SEHNR, CDR2 FQNEAQ (reference sequence). Between the trimmed V and J ends, which lost 2 bases and 5 bases, there was a span of 12 bases. The CDR3 spans 14 residues. The sequenced sample consisted of PBMCs. The chain carries TRBV7-9 and TRBJ1-1; D possibly corresponds to TRBD1 (6 bases). The sequence was obtained from a girl between 5 and 17 years old in good health and CMV-seropositive. Written as DNA, the CDR3 is TGTGCCAGCAGCTTAACACAGGGTTTGACTGAAGCTTTCTTT. The encoded protein is CASSLTQGLTEAFF.